A single T cell receptor (beta chain) is shown here with its context. It has no known antigen specificity. Base-call qualities are not available, and no considerably larger clone is one nucleotide away. These data originate in a study of cytomegalovirus exposure and HLA in healthy donors (dated by TCRdb to the late 2010s). A note on the overall study: An earlier analysis of roughly 500 of the donors reported 276 Gb of sequence data and around 110 million unique TCR beta sequences obtained from around 180 million T cells. About 300 gigabases of sequencing data and roughly 90 million unique TCR sequences were included in an early release covering roughly 600 HLA-typed donors. Among the roughly 370 genotyped donors, around 81% belonged to the genetic ancestry cluster associated with self-reported Caucasian donors. The study was designed to test whether signatures of past pathogen exposure could be identified by cataloging public T cell receptors. The study profiled the T cell repertoires of fewer than 850 subjects by immunosequencing and related them to cytomegalovirus serostatus. In addition to the first cohort of 666 subjects, a separate validation cohort of some 120 different subjects was used. High-throughput TCR immunosequencing, statistical association of individual TCRs with disease status, and machine learning were combined to predict cytomegalovirus infection status. To study patterns of TCR occurrence, a later analysis re-analyzed previously published TCR beta repertoires from several hundred donors and added high-resolution HLA genotyping. In the later analysis, no new phenotypic data were used to find candidate immune exposures; instead, reliance was placed on TCR beta sequences and their occurrence across donors. An earlier analysis of approximately 500 of the donors applied high-throughput TCR beta sequencing to assess whether each TCR beta V gene segment acted as functional or pseudogenic. Donor age, sex, ethnicity and CMV serostatus were compiled together with the repertoire data. A later genetic analysis took genome-wide SNP genotypes for about three fifths of the 666 donors and used that subset as a discovery cohort. All discovery cohort repertoires had been generated using a single sequencing platform. HLA typing covered class I and class II loci at four-digit resolution. Typing coverage differed by locus: A, B, C, DRB1 and DQB1 were typed in roughly 620-640 donors, DQA1 in roughly 510, DPA1 in some 610, and DPB1 in approximately 450. Several DR-DQ haplotypes were handled as single units for association and clustering because linkage in the cohort was strong. Across about 380 genotyped donors of the cohort, an average of roughly 230,000 unique TCR beta nucleotide sequences per donor were sequenced, and approximately 17% of those sequences were non-productive. Overall study outcomes, separate from this receptor: Because HLA typing was missing for some donors at each locus, association tests included only the typed subset. Linkage disequilibrium might explain the correlated functional status among segregating V segments, but an unknown experimental factor could not be ruled out. Strong co-occurrence of HLA alleles, especially DR and DQ, made assigning TCR associations to individual alleles difficult. The cohort was sequenced for TCR beta chains only, and without alpha or paired-chain data the features that could be detected were limited. Some IMGT-functional V segments, including TRBV6-2 and TRBV6-3, could not be told apart with the 87-base-pair reads, so those segments were excluded. The authors suggested that the approach could potentially be extended to other disease states and immunological phenotypes. The classifier was reported to diagnose cytomegalovirus status with high specificity and sensitivity in both the original and validation cohorts. The only immune exposure information available for the cohort was CMV serostatus. A later genetic analysis reported fewer N-insertions in productive TCRs among donors in an Asian-associated ancestry cluster than the roughly 700-donor mean. An association between a missense DCLRE1C variant and V-gene and J-gene trimming of TCR beta chains was found in a later genetic analysis and replicated in an independent cohort. According to a later analysis, parvovirus B19, influenza, CMV and Epstein-Barr virus appeared linked to several top co-occurrence clusters. Most TCR sequences were seen in very few donors, while some public TCRs were found in many individuals. A total of 150 or so TCR beta chains were listed by the study as associated with cytomegalovirus. In an earlier analysis of 587 of the donors, most TCR beta V segments appeared in productive rearrangements about 87% or about 30% of the time, broadly matching IMGT annotations. A later analysis associated about 17,000 TCR beta sequences with specific HLA alleles at a false discovery rate of 0.05. A group of highly shared sequence variants was considered likely to be a technical artifact of the sequencing pipeline. In a later analysis, most CMV-associated TCR beta chains were found to appear HLA-restricted, with HLA associations seemingly driven largely by CMV exposure. Sequencing depth was assumed to be roughly uniform across donors in the presence/absence analyses, though that assumption may not hold. A further reported finding was that TCR beta sequences accurately predicted the HLA-A and HLA-B alleles for most subjects in the first cohort. A few of the identified cytomegalovirus-associated TCR beta chains were confirmed in vitro to be specific for cytomegalovirus antigens. A later analysis found that HLA-associated TCR beta chains were more clonally expanded and had lower generation probabilities than equally common non-associated chains. In a later analysis, the rate of TCR association differed among HLA loci, with DRB1 alleles having the most associated TCRs and HLA-C alleles having the fewest. Because counts were too low, some 17 rarely observed V segments, including chromosome 9 orphons, were left out of the earlier analysis of 500 to 750 of the donors.

The receptor library was made with the immunoSEQ multiplex PCR assay. For the multiplex PCR, a mixture combining 60 forward primers for TCR Vbeta segments and 13 reverse primers for TCR Jbeta segments was used. The CDR3 region of rearranged TCR beta genes was amplified from genomic DNA by a multiplex PCR assay. On the Illumina HiSeq System, the amplified TCR beta libraries were sequenced as 87-base-pair reads. The study's processing was this. In a later analysis, roughly 80 million unique TCR beta chains were counted across the approximately 670 repertoires, and roughly 10 million of these chains were shared by at least two donors. Raw reads were error-corrected and collapsed into unique sequences by a nearest-neighbor algorithm in which closely related sequences were merged to remove PCR and sequencing errors. V, D and J gene segments were assigned by aligning CDR3 sequences to IMGT reference sequences. For a sequence to be retained, at least a six-nucleotide match to both a V gene segment and a J gene segment was required. A rearrangement was called productive if the CDR3 had no stop codons and remained in frame with V and J, and every other rearrangement was called non-productive. Following IMGT convention, CDR3 was defined as the stretch from the second conserved V-encoded cysteine to the conserved J-encoded phenylalanine. Sequences without an unambiguous match to a single V gene segment were excluded from the earlier analysis of about 600 of the donors. An earlier analysis of 500 to 700 of the donors classified V segments as functional when productive rearrangements were above 56.7% and as segregating when the standard deviation between donors was above 5%. To diagnose cytomegalovirus status from the catalog of TCR beta chain sequences, a statistical classification framework was built. In a later analysis, TCR nucleotide sequences were compared against IMGT/GENE-DB human TR gene sequences so that V and J genes could be assigned. A later analysis assigned CDR3 sequences and most-parsimonious VDJ recombination scenarios with the TCRdist pipeline. In a later analysis, each TCR beta chain was defined by its CDR3 amino acid sequence together with its V-gene family, and reads lacking a unique V-gene family were excluded. A later analysis removed 600 or so highly shared, low-generation-probability nucleotide sequences to deal with suspected cross-contamination and a sequencing artifact. A later analysis calculated a clonal expansion index for each public chain from normalized within-repertoire ranks of inferred template counts. Generation probabilities in a later analysis came from a VDJ recombination model fitted to out-of-frame rearrangements, and those results were checked against IGoR. A later analysis scored TCR-TCR, TCR-HLA and TCR-CMV co-occurrence with hypergeometric tests, applying a repertoire-size bias correction to TCR pairs. False discovery rates were estimated in a later analysis by permuting HLA or CMV assignments 20 times. In a later analysis, co-occurring TCRs were grouped with DBSCAN, and TCRdist sequence similarity was added when clustering was performed within HLA-allele-positive subsets. Co-occurrence clustering excluded repertoires with fewer than 30,000 or more than 120,000 public chains, plus five with anomalous nucleotide sharing. As stored in TCRdb, this immuneACCESS dataset retains in-frame rearrangements with V and J assigned. A fraction of the clones does not appear; measured against another copy, unresolved V genes explain less than half of the discrepancy, and the remainder lacks a known reason. The V and J calls and clone size were taken over from that table, and D and trimming were inferred from the DNA. Recorded for this sample are roughly 110,000 clones; just over 70% of them occurred a single time. The ten largest clones capture roughly 0.79% of the sample.

The cohort consisted of 666 healthy bone marrow donors. Cohort members were all nominally healthy when sampled, although unrecorded immune exposures were likely present. The donor was CMV seronegative and was included in the group of hundreds of seronegative cohort members. A peripheral blood sample was provided by each donor, and peripheral blood mononuclear cells were used for TCR beta sequencing. Genomic DNA was extracted from the blood cell samples with the Qiagen DNeasy Blood Extraction Kit. Reading the germline V gene gives CDR1 SNHLY and CDR2 FYNNEI. From cysteine to phenylalanine, the CDR3 is 11 amino acids long. The retained sequence is limited to the CDR3, 33 bases, with the frame set at the first base. Trimming at the junction amounts to 5 bases on V and 2 bases on J, and the germline ends lie 3 bases apart.

This receptor was obtained from a boy younger than 18 in good health and CMV-seronegative. The chain links TRBV2 with TRBJ2-5; the D gene remains uncertain. The sample comprised PBMCs. The bases read TGTGCCAGCAGTCCACAAGAGACCCAGTACTTC. It is translated as CASSPQETQYF.